Presented here are 25 T cell receptor beta chains from one specimen sequenced in a study of shared clonotypes between healthy human individuals. Terminally differentiated effector memory CD45RA+ cells were left out of the naive CD8 fraction, which was CD45RO-negative and positively selected for CCR7. Sequencing was performed with immunoSEQ multiplex PCR; in TCRdb, only in-frame clones are kept and a portion is missing. Counted here are about 2.2 million clones, 90% to 95% occurring once; the ten biggest clones make up more than 1.5%. Sequencing was carried out using naive CD8+ T cells from PBMCs. Receptor source: a man younger than 35 in good health. Some clones in this sample may be carry-over from other donors' samples.

The chain recombines TRBV7-9 with TRBJ1-1, with D perhaps matching TRBD1 (5 bases). Per the germline V gene, CDR1 is SEHNR and CDR2 is FQNEAQ (reference sequence). The CDR3 has 14 residues. The V end was cut by 3 bases, the J end by 0 bases, with 8 bases between. The CDR3, as DNA: TGTGCCAGCAGCTTGCGACAGATGAACACTGAAGCTTTCTTT. It translates to CASSLRQMNTEAFF.

The J gene is TRBJ2-7, the V gene TRBV6-5; D is perhaps TRBD1 (6 bases). V was shortened by 0 bases and J by 4 bases, with 10 bases between the two germline ends. The length of the CDR3 is 14 residues. The germline V gene encodes CDR1 MNHEY and CDR2 SVGAGI. For the CDR3, the DNA is TGTGCCAGCAGTTACTCGGGGGCGCGGTACGAGCAGTACTTC. It translates to CASSYSGARYEQYF.

The chain uses TRBV27 and TRBJ2-3; D perhaps matches TRBD2 (7 bases). Trimming took off 7 bases at V and 5 bases at J, with 19 bases between the two ends. The V gene's germline CDR1 is MNHEY and CDR2 SMNVEV (reference sequence). The CDR3 length is 15 residues. This chain's CDR3 is CASIPGGGSIDTQYF. CDR3 bases: TGTGCCAGCATCCCCGGGGGCGGGAGTATAGATACGCAGTATTTT.

The chain links TRBV28 to TRBJ2-7; TRBD2 might be the D (6 bases). V was trimmed by 4 bases and J by 2 bases, leaving 15 bases between them. The CDR3 sequence is 15 residues long. In germline, CDR1 is MDHEN, CDR2 SYDVKM. For the CDR3, the DNA is TGTGCCAGCAGTTCCAGACTAGGGGTCGCCTACGAGCAGTACTTC. This translates into CASSSRLGVAYEQYF.

Concerning this clone: The sample contains more than one DNA sequence encoding this CDR3. V is TRBV28 and J is TRBJ2-7; 9 nucleotides align to TRBD1. The ends lost 5 bases at V and 4 bases at J; junction bases unmatched: 6. CDR1 is MDHEN, CDR2 SYDVKM, per germline. CDR3 length: 14 residues. The CDR3 protein is CASSLAGQGYEQYF. The DNA of the CDR3 is TGTGCCAGCAGTCTGGCCGGACAGGGGTACGAGCAGTACTTC.

The chain links TRBV5-4 to TRBJ2-7; TRBD1 matches at 7 bases. The V gene end was trimmed by 1 base and the J gene end by 0 bases; junction bases not matched to a gene: 7. Germline CDR1 and CDR2: SGHNT and YYREEE (reference sequence). The CDR3 sequence is 16 residues long. The CDR3 sequence: CASSLFGAGGSYEQYF. The CDR3 DNA sequence: TGTGCCAGCAGCTTGTTTGGGGCAGGGGGCTCCTACGAGCAGTACTTC.

This chain uses TRBV5-4 with TRBJ2-7, with 10 nucleotides matching TRBD2. CDR3 length: 17 amino acids. After removal of 4 bases from V and 6 bases from J, the junction contained 16 bases not matched to a gene. In germline, CDR1 is SGHNT, CDR2 YYREEE (reference sequence). The CDR3 bases are TGTGCCAGCAGCCCGCTAGCGGGAGAGTATGCGGCTACCGAGCAGTACTTC. Translated, it gives CASSPLAGEYAATEQYF.

Concerning this clone itself: Other DNA variants within this sample encode the same CDR3. The chain is built from TRBV18 and TRBJ1-1, with D hard to call. The V gene lost 3 bases and the J gene lost 10 bases, with 12 bases spanning the gap. The CDR3 covers 12 residues. CDR1 KGHSH and CDR2 LQKENI come from the germline V gene. This chain's CDR3 is CASSPPVVIAFF. The CDR3 DNA is TGTGCCAGCTCACCCCCGGTCGTAATAGCTTTCTTT.

A note on this clone: This same CDR3 is encoded by further DNA sequences in the sample. The chain is built from TRBV27 and TRBJ2-7, with D maybe TRBD1 (8 bases). Germline V lookup: CDR1 MNHEY, CDR2 SMNVEV (reference sequence). Trimming cost V 5 bases and J 1 base, with 15 bases left between them. This CDR3 comprises 15 residues. The CDR3 protein is CASSPGQGGSYEQYF. The CDR3 nucleotides read TGTGCCAGCAGTCCCGGACAGGGAGGGTCCTACGAGCAGTACTTC.

V and J are TRBV7-2 and TRBJ1-1; D uncertain. Germline V gene sequence: CDR1 SGHTA, CDR2 FQGNSA. V was cut by 4 bases and J by 0 bases, with 12 bases left in between. This CDR3 comprises 15 residues. Here the CDR3 DNA reads TGTGCCAGCAGCTCCAGACGGGTAATGAACACTGAAGCTTTCTTT. It encodes CASSSRRVMNTEAFF.

The chain is built from TRBV6-6 and TRBJ1-1; D gene ambiguous. The germline gives CDR1 MNHNY, CDR2 SVGAGI (reference sequence). The germline V and J ends were trimmed by 6 bases and 5 bases, with 13 bases remaining between them. This CDR3 spans 13 amino acids. The CDR3 nucleotides read TGTGCCAGCAGCCCAGAAGGGTGGACTGAAGCTTTCTTT. Protein: CASSPEGWTEAFF.

The rearrangement joins TRBV28 to TRBJ2-2; TRBD2 agrees at 7 bases. Looked up from germline, CDR1 is MDHEN and CDR2 is SYDVKM. The CDR3 contains 15 residues. Trimming removed 1 base from V and 6 bases from J; junction bases left unmatched: 5. Written as DNA, the CDR3 is TGTGCCAGCAGTTTATCACGACTAGCAGCCGGGGAGCTGTTTTTT. Translated, it gives CASSLSRLAAGELFF. Supplemented by reference TRBV28 and TRBJ2-2, the full variable domain reads DVKVTQSSRYLVKRTGEKVFLECVQDMDHENMFWYRQDPGLGLRLIYFSYDVKMKEKGDIPEGYSVSREKKERFSLILESASTNQTSMYLCASSLSRLAAGELFFGEGSRLTVL.

The chain recombines TRBV15 with TRBJ2-7; D is unresolved. The CDR3 has 13 amino acids. Trimming stripped 3 bases from V and 1 base from J, with 7 bases between. Germline lookup yields CDR1 LNHNV and CDR2 YYDKDF (reference sequence). The CDR3 DNA reads as TGTGCCACCAGCAGTCGTAGATCCTACGAGCAGTACTTC. It yields the protein CATSSRRSYEQYF. The full variable domain, its missing parts supplied by reference TRBV15 and TRBJ2-7, is DAMVIQNPRYQVTQFGKPVTLSCSQTLNHNVMYWYQQKSSQAPKLLFHYYDKDFNNEADTPDNFQSRRPNTSFCFLDIRSPGLGDTAMYLCATSSRRSYEQYFGPGTRLTVT.

The V and J genes are TRBV5-1 and TRBJ1-3, with D uncertain. This CDR3 has 17 amino acids. The germline V gene encodes CDR1 SGHRS and CDR2 YFSETQ. V lost 6 bases and J 0 bases, leaving 19 bases between the germline ends. CDR3 loop: CASNSLKLSLSGNTIYF. CDR3 sequence (DNA): TGCGCCAGCAACTCACTGAAGTTGTCCCTCTCTGGAAACACCATATATTTT.

This chain connects TRBV4-2 to TRBJ1-1; D gene ambiguous. This CDR3 has 15 amino acids. Germline V gene data show CDR1 as LGHNA and CDR2 as YNFKEQ. Trimming removed 1 base at V and 1 base at J, with 10 bases between. CDR3 protein: CASSQVPRQNTEAFF. The CDR3, as DNA: TGTGCCAGCAGCCAAGTACCACGGCAGAACACTGAAGCTTTCTTT.

As DNA, the CDR3 is TGTGCCAGCAGTTCACTGCGGTACCACGAGCAGTACTTC. Its translation: CASSSLRYHEQYF. This chain connects TRBV27 to TRBJ2-7; D remains unclear. The germline CDR1 and CDR2 sequences are MNHEY and SMNVEV (reference sequence). This CDR3 comprises 13 residues. V was clipped by 4 bases and J by 5 bases, with 12 bases between them.

This clone was recorded a few times. The CDR3 loop is CASDPAWGSNQPQHF. CDR3 nucleotide sequence: TGTGCCAGCGACCCTGCGTGGGGTAGCAATCAGCCCCAGCATTTT. This rearrangement joins TRBV28 to TRBJ1-5; unclear D gene. Germline V gene lookup returns CDR1 MDHEN and CDR2 SYDVKM. CDR3 length equals 15 residues. The V gene lost 8 bases and the J gene lost 0 bases, with 14 bases spanning the gap.

The chain has TRBV19 and TRBJ2-7; TRBD1 aligns across 9 bases. The germline CDR1 and CDR2 sequences are LNHDA and SQIVND (reference sequence). V trimming: 6 bases; J trimming: 1 base; junction bases outside the gene matches: 7. This CDR3 has 15 residues. CDR3 loop: CASSYGGQGSYEQYF. The CDR3 DNA reads as TGTGCCAGTAGCTATGGTGGACAGGGGTCCTACGAGCAGTACTTC.

The chain recombines TRBV19 with TRBJ2-1; 11 nucleotides line up with TRBD2. Per the germline V gene, CDR1 is LNHDA and CDR2 is SQIVND (reference sequence). This CDR3 comprises 16 residues. V was pared by 4 bases and J by 5 bases, with 7 bases of the junction left unmatched. In DNA form, the CDR3 reads TGTGCCAGTAGTACCAAGACTAGCGGGATCAACAATGAGCAGTTCTTC. It encodes CASSTKTSGINNEQFF.

The rearrangement links TRBV19 to TRBJ2-2; 7 nucleotides align to TRBD2. Per the germline V gene, CDR1 is LNHDA and CDR2 is SQIVND (reference sequence). The CDR3 loop spans 15 amino acids. V lost 3 bases to trimming and J lost 2 bases; unmatched junction nucleotides: 3. The CDR3 here is CASSISGINTGELFF. The DNA for the CDR3 is TGTGCCAGTAGTATCAGCGGGATCAACACCGGGGAGCTGTTTTTT.

The CDR3 loop reads CASSLSVSTGVEQYF. The DNA for the CDR3 is TGTGCCAGCAGTTTGAGTGTGTCGACAGGGGTCGAGCAGTACTTC. The rearrangement joins TRBV27 to TRBJ2-7, with 8 nucleotides matching TRBD1. CDR3 size: 15 residues. The germline V gene encodes CDR1 MNHEY and CDR2 SMNVEV (reference sequence). The ends lost 3 bases at V and 6 bases at J; junction bases unmatched: 10.

The chain employs TRBV2 and TRBJ2-5, with D possibly being TRBD2 (6 bases). CDR3 length: 13 residues. V lost 8 bases and J 2 bases, leaving 12 bases between the germline ends. From germline, CDR1 is SNHLY and CDR2 FYNNEI. Here the CDR3 reads CASGREKQETQYF. In DNA form, the CDR3 reads TGTGCCAGCGGGCGGGAAAAACAAGAGACCCAGTACTTC.

As to this clone: The same CDR3 can be traced to other DNA sequences in this sample. This chain connects TRBV29-1 to TRBJ1-1; maybe TRBD1 (5 bases). V was pared by 6 bases and J by 7 bases, with 9 bases between. CDR3 length: 10 residues. CDR1 is SQVTM, CDR2 ANQGSEA, per germline. CDR3 bases: TGCAGCGTAGCCGACAGTGAAGCTTTCTTT. This translates into CSVADSEAFF.

This clone was recorded once. The chain recombines TRBV5-4 with TRBJ2-1, with 10 bases identical to TRBD2. This CDR3 is 15 amino acids long. The V and J ends lost 7 bases and 3 bases, in that order; junction bases with no gene match: 7. Germline assignment: CDR1 SGHNT and CDR2 YYREEE (reference sequence). The CDR3 sequence: CASERTSGLYNEQFF. Written as DNA, the CDR3 is TGTGCCAGCGAACGGACTAGCGGCCTCTACAATGAGCAGTTCTTC.

The chain links TRBV5-1 to TRBJ2-7, with 7 bases fitting TRBD1. The V segment lost 2 bases and the J segment 4 bases; nucleotides outside the gene matches: 6. Germline V lookup: CDR1 SGHRS, CDR2 YFSETQ. The CDR3 spans 14 residues. The CDR3 DNA follows: TGCGCCAGCAGCTTTACCGGGACAGTTTACGAGCAGTACTTC. Amino acid sequence: CASSFTGTVYEQYF.